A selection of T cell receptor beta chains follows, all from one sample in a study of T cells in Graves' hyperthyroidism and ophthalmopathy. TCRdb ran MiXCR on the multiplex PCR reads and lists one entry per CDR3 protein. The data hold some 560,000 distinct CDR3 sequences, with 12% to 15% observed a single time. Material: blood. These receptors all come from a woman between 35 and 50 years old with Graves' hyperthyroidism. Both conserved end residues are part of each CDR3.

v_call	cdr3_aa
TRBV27	CASSLYYQETQYF
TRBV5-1	CASSPWTGGEVHYEQYF
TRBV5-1	CASSPGQTVSEQYF
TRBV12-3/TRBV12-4	CASSGTGGIYGYTF
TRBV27	CASSLGVGTAWTDGYTF
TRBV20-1	CSARPSLNQPQHF
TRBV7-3	CASSLTDDTQYF
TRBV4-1	CASSQDREAYYGYTF
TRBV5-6	CASSPREGSSYNEQFF
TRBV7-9	CASSLVGGRGIEQFF
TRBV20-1	CSTRDRTVSLGYTF
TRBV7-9	CASSLMNMNTEAFF
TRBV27	CASSFIIGAGELFF